The rows below give T cell receptor beta chains drawn from one sample of a study of blood T cell repertoires in COVID-19. Assay: immunoSEQ multiplex PCR; the TCRdb copy retains only in-frame clones and omits some. The data show about 500,000 clones, with about nine tenths seen just once and 0.7% held by the top ten. The source material was PBMCs or T cells enriched from blood (not recorded which). These receptors were taken from a woman aged 18 to 35 who had recovered from COVID-19. CDR3s include the opening cysteine and the closing phenylalanine or tryptophan. A D gene is named only where the DNA matches it firmly. Clone size is given for some rows only: seen once, a few or many times, or a class if the clone is expanded.

V gene	J gene	D gene	clone size	CDR3 DNA	CDR3 protein
TRBV27	TRBJ2-2	-	few	TGTGCCAGCAGTGGAAGGGGCCCCGGGACCGGGGAGCTGTTTTTT	CASSGRGPGTGELFF
TRBV2	TRBJ1-5	-	few	TGTGCCAGCAGTGAAGGGGGCCCGCGTAGCAATCAGCCCCAGCATTTT	CASSEGGPRSNQPQHF
TRBV28	TRBJ2-1	TRBD2	-	TGTGCCAGCAAACCGGGACTAGATTCGAGTGAGCAGTTCTTC	CASKPGLDSSEQFF
TRBV9	TRBJ2-7	TRBD1	-	TGTGCCAGCAGCGTAGAGGATTCTTCGGACAGGGGGCAAGGGGAGCAGTACTTC	CASSVEDSSDRGQGEQYF
TRBV25-1	TRBJ1-1	-	-	TGTGCCAGCAGTGTTGGTGGGCCGGGGGGCGAGGGAGCTTTCTTT	CASSVGGPGGEGAFF
TRBV5-6	TRBJ2-1	-	-	TGTGCCAGCAGCGTGATGGACTGGGAGCAGTTCTTC	CASSVMDWEQFF
TRBV7-8	TRBJ1-5	TRBD1	-	TGTGCCAGCAGCCTAGGGACAGGGTCTTATGGTAAAAACAATCAGCCCCAGCATTTT	CASSLGTGSYGKNNQPQHF
TRBV5-1	TRBJ2-3	TRBD2	-	TGCGCCAGCAGCTTGGGGCGGGGGGACACAGATACGCAGTATTTT	CASSLGRGDTDTQYF
TRBV12-5	TRBJ1-3	-	-	TGTGCTAGTGGTTTGTCGAGAAACTCTGGAAACACCATATATTTT	CASGLSRNSGNTIYF
TRBV19	TRBJ2-1	-	once	TGTGCCAGTAGTATCGACAGAAACTACAATGAGCAGTTCTTC	CASSIDRNYNEQFF
TRBV7-9	TRBJ1-1	TRBD1	-	TGTGCCAGCAGCGCACAGGGGACCACTGAAGCTTTCTTT	CASSAQGTTEAFF
TRBV30	TRBJ1-3	-	-	TGTGCCTGGATGTCATCAGGGACCATATATTTT	CAWMSSGTIYF
TRBV19	TRBJ1-1	TRBD1	-	TGTGCCAGTAGCATAATACCGGGACAGCAGAACACTGAAGCTTTCTTT	CASSIIPGQQNTEAFF
TRBV4-1	TRBJ1-1	-	-	TGCGCCAGCAGCCCGCCCCTGGACGGAGGGAGGGCTTTCTTT	CASSPPLDGGRAFF
TRBV10-3	TRBJ1-1	-	-	TGTGCCATCGGGGGTCCCGGACTAGGGAACACTGAAGCTTTCTTT	CAIGGPGLGNTEAFF
TRBV4-1	TRBJ1-4	-	-	TGCGCCAGCAGCCACCCCTTCACAGGGCGACTGTTTTTT	CASSHPFTGRLFF
TRBV12-3/TRBV12-4	TRBJ1-2	-	-	TGTGCCAGCAGTTTTAGCACAGGAGATGGCTACACCTTC	CASSFSTGDGYTF
TRBV19	TRBJ2-2	-	-	TGTGCCAGTACTCTAGGTGGACGGACTAACACCGGGGAGCTGTTTTTT	CASTLGGRTNTGELFF
TRBV2	TRBJ2-7	TRBD1	-	TGTGCCAGCAGTTGGACAGGGGACGAGCAGTACTTC	CASSWTGDEQYF
TRBV5-1	TRBJ1-2	-	-	TGCGCCAGCAGCTTGGTAGGAGGGGCACGTTATGGCTACACCTTC	CASSLVGGARYGYTF
TRBV6-6	TRBJ2-5	TRBD2	once	TGTGCCACCCGAGTCTCTAGCGGGGGGCTGGAGACCCAGTACTTC	CATRVSSGGLETQYF
TRBV3-1/TRBV3-2	TRBJ1-5	TRBD1	-	TGTGCCAGCAGGCGCAGGGGGCAAGGGGACAATCAGCCCCAGCATTTT	CASRRRGQGDNQPQHF
TRBV5-1	TRBJ2-1	-	-	TGCGCCAGCAGCCACATCTGGGGGGTCAGCAATGAGCAGTTCTTC	CASSHIWGVSNEQFF
TRBV2	TRBJ2-7	TRBD1	-	TGTGCCAGCAGTGATGCGACAGGGGGGTTCTACGAGCAGTACTTC	CASSDATGGFYEQYF
TRBV27	TRBJ1-6	-	-	TGTGCCAGCAGGGTCGGGGAAGGATCACCCCTCCACTTT	CASRVGEGSPLHF
TRBV19	TRBJ1-5	TRBD1	-	TGTGCCAGTAGAGAGGGGCAGGGGGTAAGTAGCAATCAGCCCCAGCATTTT	CASREGQGVSSNQPQHF
TRBV3-1/TRBV3-2	TRBJ2-3	TRBD1	-	TGTGCCAGCAGCCAAGAGTTCGGCATCCTTCCGGGACAGCTTACAGATACGCAGTATTTT	CASSQEFGILPGQLTDTQYF
TRBV2	TRBJ2-1	-	-	TGTGCCAGCAGGCCTGACGGGGGTTCCTACAATGAGCAGTTCTTC	CASRPDGGSYNEQFF
TRBV7-2	TRBJ2-3	TRBD1	-	TGTGCCAGCAGCTTCGTAGGACAGGGGTCCACAGATACGCAGTATTTT	CASSFVGQGSTDTQYF
TRBV7-9	TRBJ2-1	TRBD2	-	TGTGCCAGCAGCTTAGCTGGACTAGCGGGGGGGTATGAGCAGTTCTTC	CASSLAGLAGGYEQFF
TRBV5-4	TRBJ1-2	TRBD1	few	TGTGCCAGCCACGGACAGGTGAACTATGGCTACACCTTC	CASHGQVNYGYTF